The entry below gives a single TCR beta chain sequence along with its context. What this receptor recognizes is not known. No base qualities exist here, and no much larger clone lies one base off it. At diagnosis, tumor, uninvolved tumor-adjacent lung and peripheral blood were collected and then preserved as a mix of FFPE and fresh-frozen material. Blood samples were analyzed as peripheral blood mononuclear cells for TCR repertoire profiling. The sample originates from a study of T cells in localized non-small cell lung cancer (dated by TCRdb to 2018 to 2021). Background for the entire study: The study analyzed T cell repertoires of under 250 early-stage NSCLC patients, comparing tumors and uninvolved tumor-adjacent lungs. NSCLC patients had a mean age of approximately 66 years, and approximately 140 were male and some 98 female. All 250 or so NSCLC patients in the cohort were treatment-naive and had localized lung tumors that were resected. General study outcomes and caveats: Because multi-region sequencing of the tumors was not done, intratumor heterogeneity could not be ruled out. Longer overall survival was associated with higher T cell density in blood, whereas shorter survival was associated with higher clonality in adjacent lung. A median of roughly 56 of the top 100 tumor clones were detected in paired uninvolved adjacent lung, and some 30 of these tumor clones were also found among the top 100 clones of the paired uninvolved adjacent lung. Uninvolved tumor-adjacent lung showed the highest T cell clonality, higher than tumor, which suggests more focused antigenic responses in the uninvolved tumor-adjacent lung. Because the study design was exploratory, TCR variables were selected using unadjusted p-values without false-discovery rate correction.

Per the germline V gene, SGHRS is the CDR1 and YFSETQ is the CDR2. V is shortened by 6 bases, J by 8 bases, and the region joining them spans 20 bases. Inclusive of the bounding cysteine and phenylalanine, the CDR3 is 14 residues long. The sequence is cut down to CDR3 DNA, 42 bases in frame from base 1. The immunoSEQ Assay was used to sequence TCR beta CDR3 regions from DNA. The study's processing was this. To compute T cell density, TCR beta template counts were normalized to usable DNA, which was estimated by amplifying housekeeping genes. The preseqR package was used to estimate richness by extrapolating to 400,000 templates for PBMC samples and to 120,000 templates for tissue samples. Clonality was calculated as one minus Pielou's evenness. Tissue-enriched TCRs were identified by differential abundance testing using productive amino-acid clonotypes, minimum total count 5 and alpha 0.1. The Jaccard Index and the Morisita Overlap Index were used to quantify repertoire overlap between compartments. TCR beta CDR3s were clustered by GLIPH together with public tetramer-defined viral CDR3s, and at least three viral sequences plus V-gene enrichment were required for viral motifs. The table was pulled from immuneACCESS by TCRdb, which kept in-frame rearrangements only. Such tables lose some clones; where checked, under half of the loss comes from unresolved V genes, and the rest has no known cause. V, J and clone size were drawn from that table, and D and trimming were deduced from the DNA. Across this sample there are about 20,000 clones, with around 83% seen only once. About 4% of the sample is held by the ten biggest clonotypes.

The chain couples TRBV5-1 to TRBJ1-2; TRBD1 is a possible D gene, resting on 5 matching bases. The source is a man aged 35 to 69 with stage I lung adenocarcinoma. The source material was peripheral blood, sampled before any cancer treatment. The nucleotide sequence is given as TGCGCCAGCAACCCGGGGGAGGGAGCATGGGGCTACACCTTC. Its translation is CASNPGEGAWGYTF. Full variable domain (CDR3 extended with the reference TRBV5-1 and TRBJ1-2 proteins): KAGVTQTPRYLIKTRGQQVTLSCSPISGHRSVSWYQQTPGQGLQFLFEYFSETQRNKGNFPGRFSGRQFSNSRSEMNVSTLELGDSALYLCASNPGEGAWGYTFGSGTRLTVV.